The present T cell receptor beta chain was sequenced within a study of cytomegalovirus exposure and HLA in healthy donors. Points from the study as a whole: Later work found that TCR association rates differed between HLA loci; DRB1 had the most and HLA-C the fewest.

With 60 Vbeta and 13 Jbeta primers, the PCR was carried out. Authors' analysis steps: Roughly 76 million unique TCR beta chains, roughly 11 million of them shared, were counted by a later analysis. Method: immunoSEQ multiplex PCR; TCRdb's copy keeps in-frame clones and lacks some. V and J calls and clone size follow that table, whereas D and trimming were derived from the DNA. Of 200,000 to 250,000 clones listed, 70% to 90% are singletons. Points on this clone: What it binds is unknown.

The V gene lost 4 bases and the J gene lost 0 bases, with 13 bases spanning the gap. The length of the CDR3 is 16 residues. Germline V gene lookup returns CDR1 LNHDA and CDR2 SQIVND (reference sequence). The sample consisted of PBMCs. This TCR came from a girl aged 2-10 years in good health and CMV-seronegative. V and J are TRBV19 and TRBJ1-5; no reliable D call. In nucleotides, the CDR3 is TGTGCCAGTAGTAGAACTACAAGATATAGCAATCAGCCCCAGCATTTT. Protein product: CASSRTTRYSNQPQHF.